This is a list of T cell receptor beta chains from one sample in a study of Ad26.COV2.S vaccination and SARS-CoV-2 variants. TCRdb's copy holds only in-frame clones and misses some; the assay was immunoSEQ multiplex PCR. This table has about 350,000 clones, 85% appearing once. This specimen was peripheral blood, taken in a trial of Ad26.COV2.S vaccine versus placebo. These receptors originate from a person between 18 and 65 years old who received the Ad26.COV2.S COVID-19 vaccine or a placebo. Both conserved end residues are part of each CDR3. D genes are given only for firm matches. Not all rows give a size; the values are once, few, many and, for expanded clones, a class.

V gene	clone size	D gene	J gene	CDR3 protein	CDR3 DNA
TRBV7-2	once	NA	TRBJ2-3	CASSSVTSTDTQYF	TGTGCCAGCAGCTCCGTAACTAGCACAGATACGCAGTATTTT
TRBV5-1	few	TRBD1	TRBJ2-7	CASKSMTGAYEQYF	TGCGCCAGCAAATCAATGACAGGGGCCTACGAGCAGTACTTC
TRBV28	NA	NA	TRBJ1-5	CASSLGGQGLQPQHF	TGTGCCAGCAGTTTAGGAGGCCAGGGCTTACAGCCCCAGCATTTT
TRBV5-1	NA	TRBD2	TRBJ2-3	CASNQGVAGFDTQYF	TGCGCCAGCAACCAGGGCGTAGCGGGTTTCGATACGCAGTATTTT
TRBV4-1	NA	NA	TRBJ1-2	CASSQRKSDGYTF	TGCGCCAGCAGCCAAAGGAAGAGTGACGGCTACACCTTC
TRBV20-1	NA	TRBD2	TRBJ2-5	CSVGLDETQYF	TGCAGTGTTGGACTAGATGAGACCCAGTACTTC
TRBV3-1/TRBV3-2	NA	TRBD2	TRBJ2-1	CASSQVDVREGPDEQFF	TGTGCCAGCAGCCAAGTCGATGTGCGGGAGGGCCCCGATGAGCAGTTCTTC
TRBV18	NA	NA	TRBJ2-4	CASSPTQGTVGIQYF	TGTGCCAGCTCACCTACACAGGGTACGGTAGGCATTCAGTACTTC
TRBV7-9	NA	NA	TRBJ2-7	CASSLNYEQYF	TGTGCCAGCAGCTTGAACTACGAGCAGTACTTC
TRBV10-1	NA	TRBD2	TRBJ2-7	CASTSVPGLAFPHYEQYF	TGCGCCAGCACCTCAGTCCCGGGACTAGCGTTCCCTCACTACGAGCAGTACTTC
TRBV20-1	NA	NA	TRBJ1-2	CSGLAQTGYTF	TGCAGTGGGCTGGCGCAGACCGGCTACACCTTC
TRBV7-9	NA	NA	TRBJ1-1	CASSLGGMEAFF	TGTGCCAGCAGCTTGGGGGGGATGGAAGCTTTCTTT
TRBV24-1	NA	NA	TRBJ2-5	CATSDPRGGERSPETQYF	TGTGCCACCAGTGACCCCAGGGGGGGGGAACGGAGTCCCGAGACCCAGTACTTC
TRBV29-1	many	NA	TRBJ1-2	CSVDKWETAYGYTF	TGCAGCGTTGACAAGTGGGAGACAGCCTATGGCTACACCTTC
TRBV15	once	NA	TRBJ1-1	CATSQPNLGAFF	TGTGCCACCAGCCAGCCGAATTTGGGCGCTTTCTTT
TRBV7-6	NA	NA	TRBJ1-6	CASSLEVWGRYDNSPLHF	TGTGCCAGCAGCTTAGAAGTCTGGGGGCGGTACGACAATTCACCCCTCCACTTT
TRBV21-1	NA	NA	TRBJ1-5	CASSKNGVGNQPQHF	TGTGCCAGCAGCAAAAACGGGGTCGGCAATCAGCCCCAGCATTTT
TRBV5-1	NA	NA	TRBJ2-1	CASSLEGEGSYNEQFF	TGCGCCAGCAGCTTGGAGGGTGAGGGTTCCTACAATGAGCAGTTCTTC
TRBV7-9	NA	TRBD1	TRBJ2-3	CASSGRTGPPTDTQYF	TGTGCCAGCAGCGGTCGGACAGGACCCCCCACAGATACGCAGTATTTT
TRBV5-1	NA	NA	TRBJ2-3	CASGPGTDTQYF	TGCGCCAGTGGCCCTGGCACAGATACGCAGTATTTT
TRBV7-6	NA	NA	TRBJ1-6	CASSLAGDNSPLHF	TGTGCCAGCAGCTTAGCAGGGGACAATTCACCCCTCCACTTT
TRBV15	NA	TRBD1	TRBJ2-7	CATSVPGQGHEQYF	TGTGCCACCAGCGTACCGGGACAGGGACACGAGCAGTACTTC
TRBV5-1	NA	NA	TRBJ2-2	CASSFSTENTGELFF	TGCGCCAGCAGCTTCTCTACGGAGAACACCGGGGAGCTGTTTTTT
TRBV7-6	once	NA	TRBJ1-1	CASSPPGGLANTEAFF	TGTGCCAGCAGCCCCCCGGGGGGCCTGGCGAACACTGAAGCTTTCTTT
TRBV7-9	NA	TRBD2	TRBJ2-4	CASSLQTSGGDIQYF	TGTGCCAGCAGTCTCCAGACTAGCGGGGGTGACATTCAGTACTTC
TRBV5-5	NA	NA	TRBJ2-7	CASSLGVRTPLEQYF	TGTGCCAGCAGCTTGGGGGTTAGGACACCCCTCGAGCAGTACTTC
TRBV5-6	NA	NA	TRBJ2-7	CASSFRDGIYEQYF	TGTGCCAGCAGCTTCCGGGACGGAATCTACGAGCAGTACTTC
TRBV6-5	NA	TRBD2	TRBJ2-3	CASRQSGLATYTQYF	TGTGCCAGCAGACAATCGGGACTAGCGACTTATACGCAGTATTTT
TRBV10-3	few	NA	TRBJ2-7	CAIRQSLSYEQYF	TGTGCCATAAGACAGAGCCTCTCCTACGAGCAGTACTTC
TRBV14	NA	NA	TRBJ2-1	CANNVRDKVGQFTSDEQFF	TGTGCCAACAATGTGAGGGACAAAGTCGGCCAATTTACATCTGATGAGCAGTTCTTC
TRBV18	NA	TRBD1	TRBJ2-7	CASSPSDRYEQYF	TGTGCCAGCTCACCATCGGACAGGTACGAGCAGTACTTC
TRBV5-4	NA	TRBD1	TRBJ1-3	CASRIRGTGNTIYF	TGTGCCAGCAGAATCAGGGGGACTGGAAACACCATATATTTT
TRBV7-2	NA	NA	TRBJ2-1	CASSLARTDGEQFF	TGTGCCAGCAGCTTAGCGCGGACGGACGGTGAGCAGTTCTTC
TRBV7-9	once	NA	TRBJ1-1	CASSLMGNTEAFF	TGTGCCAGCAGCTTAATGGGGAACACTGAAGCTTTCTTT
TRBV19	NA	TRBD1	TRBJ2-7	CASSRKGQYEQYF	TGTGCCAGTAGTAGGAAGGGACAGTACGAGCAGTACTTC
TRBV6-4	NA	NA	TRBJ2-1	CASSDGSGGSSYNEQFF	TGTGCCAGCAGTGACGGGTCAGGGGGGAGCTCCTACAATGAGCAGTTCTTC
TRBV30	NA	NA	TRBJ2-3	CAWTGRTDTQYF	TGTGCCTGGACCGGGCGCACAGATACGCAGTATTTT
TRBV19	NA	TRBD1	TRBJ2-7	CASSIGTGSSYEQYF	TGTGCCAGTAGTATTGGGACAGGATCTTCCTACGAGCAGTACTTC
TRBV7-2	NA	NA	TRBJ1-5	CASSVQGGDNQPQHF	TGTGCCAGCAGCGTACAGGGTGGGGACAATCAGCCCCAGCATTTT
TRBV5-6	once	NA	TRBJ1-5	CASSLRSGQPQHF	TGTGCCAGCAGCTTGCGGTCGGGGCAGCCCCAGCATTTT
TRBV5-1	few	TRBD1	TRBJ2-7	CASSSGQGGFAYEQYF	TGCGCCAGCAGCAGCGGACAGGGTGGCTTCGCCTACGAGCAGTACTTC
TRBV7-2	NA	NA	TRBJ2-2	CASTPGEPDTGELFF	TGTGCCAGCACCCCCGGGGAACCCGACACCGGGGAGCTGTTTTTT
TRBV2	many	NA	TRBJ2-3	CASDNNTQYF	TGTGCCAGCGACAACAATACGCAGTATTTT
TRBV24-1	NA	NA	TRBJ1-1	CATSDLSGEAFF	TGTGCCACCAGTGATTTGTCCGGTGAAGCTTTCTTT
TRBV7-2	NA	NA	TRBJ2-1	CASSPMGSSYNEQFF	TGTGCCAGCAGTCCCATGGGGAGCTCCTACAATGAGCAGTTCTTC
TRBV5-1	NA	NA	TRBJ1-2	CASSFQGSGYTF	TGCGCCAGCAGCTTTCAGGGGAGTGGCTACACCTTC
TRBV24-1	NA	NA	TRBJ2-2	CATRQGDTGELFF	TGTGCCACCAGACAGGGTGACACCGGGGAGCTGTTTTTT
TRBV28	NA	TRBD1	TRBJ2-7	CASSQATGTGGQEQYF	TGTGCCAGCAGCCAGGCAACCGGGACAGGGGGCCAGGAGCAGTACTTC
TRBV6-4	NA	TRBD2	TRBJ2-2	CASSDSFSSGKLDTGELFF	TGTGCCAGCAGTGACTCGTTTTCTAGCGGGAAACTCGACACCGGGGAGCTGTTTTTT
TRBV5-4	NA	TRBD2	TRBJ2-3	CASSSLAAGGLHTQYF	TGTGCCAGCAGCTCCCTGGCAGCGGGGGGCCTCCATACGCAGTATTTT
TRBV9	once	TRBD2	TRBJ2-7	CASSVGVGLAGREQYF	TGTGCCAGCAGCGTAGGAGTGGGACTAGCGGGACGCGAGCAGTACTTC
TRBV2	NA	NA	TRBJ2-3	CARLEADTQYF	TGTGCCAGACTAGAGGCAGATACGCAGTATTTT
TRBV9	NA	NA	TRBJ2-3	CASSANPTNHDTQYF	TGTGCCAGCAGCGCTAACCCGACTAACCATGATACGCAGTATTTT
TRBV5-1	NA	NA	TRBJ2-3	CASSLGWGLADTQYF	TGCGCCAGCAGCTTGGGTTGGGGGCTGGCAGATACGCAGTATTTT
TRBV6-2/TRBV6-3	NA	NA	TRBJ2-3	CASSYPALSSSTDTQYF	TGTGCCAGCAGTTATCCCGCATTGTCTTCTAGCACAGATACGCAGTATTTT
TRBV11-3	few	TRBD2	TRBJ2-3	CASSLVGPGGGTDTQYF	TGTGCCAGCAGCTTAGTAGGTCCGGGGGGGGGCACAGATACGCAGTATTTT